Described below is a single T cell receptor (beta chain) sequence and its context. This clonotype was seen a handful of times. There is no known antigen for this receptor. No much larger clone exists at a distance of one base, and base qualities are not known. The sequencer was an Illumina HiSeq 2500. Quantitative 5'-RACE with molecular barcodes was used to prepare TCR beta libraries. Turning to the authors' computational methods: Disease-linked TCR variants were identified with a new computational method built on a probabilistic model of VDJ rearrangement. TCRdb itself trimmed the public reads at Q25 with fastp, ran MiXCR and retained productive beta chains. Entries that share a CDR3 protein sequence are merged under the most common genes and DNA. In this record, the V and J calls reflect TCRdb's handling and not the investigators' own analysis. The sample yields over 150,000 distinct CDR3 sequences; about 13% were counted once. About 15% of the sample is taken by the ten largest.

The data were taken from a study of CD8 T cells in ankylosing spondylitis (dated by TCRdb to the late 2010s). At the level of the whole study: The study profiled T cell receptor beta repertoires in healthy donors and ankylosing spondylitis patients to find disease-linked TCR variants. The whole study cohort included under 140 healthy donors and about two dozen ankylosing spondylitis patients. Peripheral blood samples were taken, and synovial fluid was additionally collected from ankylosing spondylitis patients. Study-level results and caveats: The disease-linked clones were reported as significantly enriched in matched synovial fluid samples from ankylosing spondylitis patients. Some of the motif variants had been reported before in the synovial fluid and blood of reactive arthritis patients, a finding that suggests common disease-initiation mechanisms. The disease-linked clones had a CD8+ phenotype and were found at relatively low frequencies in peripheral blood. A TCR beta motif made up of several highly homologous amino acid variants appeared to be characteristic of blood from ankylosing spondylitis patients.

The CDR3 goes from the cysteine to the phenylalanine over 14 residues. The CDR3 DNA has 42 bases and is translated from base 1. V is clipped by 8 bases and J by 2 bases, and the sequence between their germline boundaries is 15 bases long. Looking up the germline V gene yields CDR1 MNHNS and CDR2 SASEGT. The source is a male donor with ankylosing spondylitis or in good health (not recorded which). The chain is encoded by TRBV6-1 joined to TRBJ2-5; the best D guess is TRBD2, with 6 bases matching. The sample consisted of blood, either unsorted or a sorted T cell fraction (not recorded which). The CDR3 region reads CASGLRAAQETQYF. Here is the DNA: TGTGCCAGCGGACTAAGGGCAGCACAAGAGACCCAGTACTTC.